Listed here are 15 T cell receptor beta chains from one sample, sequenced in a study of blood T cell repertoires in COVID-19. This table comes from immunoSEQ multiplex PCR, and its TCRdb copy is limited to in-frame clones, with some not included. The data hold roughly 500,000 clones, with 88% observed a single time. Sequencing was carried out using PBMCs or T cells enriched from blood (not recorded which). The receptors derive from a woman in her thirties or forties who had recovered from COVID-19.

V is TRBV14 and J is TRBJ1-3; D gene unclear. The CDR3 spans 15 residues. Germline assignment: CDR1 SGHDN and CDR2 FVKESK. Trimming stripped 2 bases from V and 2 bases from J, with 10 bases between. The CDR3 region is CASSQSGAPGNTIYF. The CDR3 DNA follows: TGTGCCAGCAGCCAATCAGGCGCTCCTGGAAACACCATATATTTT.

This clone appeared once. The chain uses TRBV12-2 and TRBJ2-5; the table's TRBD1 call for D was not verified on the DNA. TRBV12-2 is flagged as a pseudogene. The CDR3 contains 16 residues. CDR3 protein: CASRKEFRGPEETQYF. In DNA, the CDR3 is TGTGCAAGTCGCAAAGAATTCAGGGGGCCGGAGGAGACCCAGTACTTC.

This chain joins TRBV18 and TRBJ2-3; D is undetermined. This CDR3 region has 13 residues. With 3 bases removed from V and 4 bases from J, the gap between germline ends came to 8 bases. CDR1 and CDR2 from the germline V gene are KGHSH and LQKENI. This chain's CDR3 is CASSPIFADTQYF. CDR3 bases: TGTGCCAGCTCACCTATTTTTGCAGATACGCAGTATTTT.

Only a few counts were recorded for this clone. The chain uses TRBV6-5 and TRBJ1-2; D not certain. The germline V and J ends were trimmed by 5 bases and 1 base, with 14 bases remaining between them. The CDR3 extends over 15 amino acids. Germline V gene lookup returns CDR1 MNHEY and CDR2 SVGAGI. The CDR3 is CASSSWKGVNYGYTF. In DNA, the CDR3 is TGTGCCAGCAGTAGCTGGAAAGGAGTTAACTATGGCTACACCTTC.

The CDR3 region is CASSLGQGANTGELFF. In DNA, the CDR3 is TGTGCCAGCAGCTTGGGGCAGGGGGCGAACACCGGGGAGCTGTTTTTT. The rearrangement joins TRBV5-4 to TRBJ2-2; 7 bases are shared with TRBD1. With V trimmed by 0 bases and J by 0 bases, 2 bases remained unmatched. The germline V gene has CDR1 SGHNT and CDR2 YYREEE (reference sequence). CDR3 length: 16 amino acids.

There are a few counts of this clone. The rearrangement links TRBV5-8 to TRBJ1-2, with TRBD1 as a possible D gene (5 bases). Germline V gives CDR1 SGHTS, CDR2 YDEGEE. CDR3 size: 18 residues. Trimming stripped 0 bases from V and 3 bases from J, with 21 bases between. The CDR3 is CASSLEFTGATADYGYTF. The DNA for the CDR3 is TGTGCCAGCAGCTTGGAGTTCACAGGCGCTACTGCCGACTATGGCTACACCTTC.

V usage is TRBV2 and J usage is TRBJ2-6; 11 bases fit TRBD2. CDR1 and CDR2 (germline): SNHLY, FYNNEI. The CDR3 is 17 residues long. V shed 3 bases and J 2 bases; nucleotides not matched to a gene: 3. CDR3 nucleotides: TGTGCCAGCAGTGACCTAGCGGGAGGTACTGGGGCCAACGTCCTGACTTTC. It codes for CASSDLAGGTGANVLTF.

This chain links TRBV30 with TRBJ1-5; D not certain. The V and J ends lost 3 bases and 2 bases respectively, with 8 bases between them. Germline V gene data show CDR1 as GTSNPN and CDR2 as SVGIG (reference sequence). The CDR3 totals 13 residues. The CDR3 loop reads CAWRPGGNQPQHF. The CDR3, as DNA: TGTGCCTGGAGGCCCGGGGGCAATCAGCCCCAGCATTTT.

This clone has a single count. The chain links TRBV5-1 to TRBJ2-1, with D possibly matching TRBD2 (6 bases). In germline, CDR1 is SGHRS, CDR2 YFSETQ. With 9 bases removed from V and 0 bases from J, the gap between germline ends came to 13 bases. The CDR3 length is 14 residues. The CDR3 nucleotides are TGCGCCACCATGGGAGGAAGCTCCTACAATGAGCAGTTCTTC. Translation: CATMGGSSYNEQFF.

The chain carries TRBV7-2 and TRBJ1-6, with TRBD1 as a possible D gene (6 bases). The V and J ends lost 4 bases and 7 bases respectively, with 14 bases between them. The CDR3 extends over 15 amino acids. The V gene's germline CDR1 is SGHTA and CDR2 FQGNSA. For the CDR3, the DNA is TGTGCCAGCAGCTCGAGGACAGACCAAAATTCACCCCTCCACTTT. This translates into CASSSRTDQNSPLHF.

This clone is a singleton in its sample. The V call is TRBV3-1 (or the pseudogene TRBV3-2), the J call TRBJ2-5, with 7 nucleotides matching TRBD2. The CDR3 is made up of 18 amino acids. Germline V gene data show CDR1 as LGHDT and CDR2 as YNNKEL (reference sequence). With V trimmed by 4 bases and J by 4 bases, 18 bases remained unmatched. CDR3 DNA: TGTGCCAGCAGCCCCGGAAGGTCCAGCGGGATGAGGGGAGAGACCCAGTACTTC. Its protein is CASSPGRSSGMRGETQYF.

The V call is TRBV24-1, the J call TRBJ1-2; D remains unclear. Germline lookup yields CDR1 KGHDR and CDR2 SFDVKD. V lost 1 base, J lost 5 bases, and 13 bases lay in between. The CDR3 consists of 15 residues. The CDR3: CATSDFGPGEYGYTF. The CDR3 DNA is TGTGCCACCAGTGATTTCGGACCGGGAGAGTATGGCTACACCTTC.

This clone was seen a handful of times. This chain uses TRBV15 with TRBJ1-2; D not resolved. The CDR3 has 15 amino acids. V lost 1 base to trimming and J lost 0 bases, with 9 bases between them. Germline CDR1 LNHNV, CDR2 YYDKDF (reference sequence). In DNA form, the CDR3 reads TGTGCCACCAGCAGAGGTCCCGACTCTAACTATGGCTACACCTTC. Its translation: CATSRGPDSNYGYTF.

V is TRBV7-2 and J is TRBJ2-7, with D possibly matching TRBD1 (7 bases). V was trimmed by 5 bases and J by 4 bases, leaving 21 bases between them. CDR3 length equals 16 residues. Germline-derived CDR1 and CDR2 are SGHTA and FQGNSA. Here the CDR3 reads CASSPWRETGNYEQYF. The CDR3 region has the DNA TGTGCCAGCAGCCCCTGGAGGGAGACAGGGAATTACGAGCAGTACTTC.

This chain connects TRBV5-1 to TRBJ2-3; D remains unclear. CDR3 length: 14 residues. The germline V gene encodes CDR1 SGHRS and CDR2 YFSETQ. The V end was cut by 0 bases, the J end by 4 bases, with 9 bases between. The CDR3 DNA is TGCGCCAGCAGCTTGGGCGCGCGCTCAGATACGCAGTATTTT. Translating it yields CASSLGARSDTQYF.